Shown below are 18 T cell receptor beta chains from a single sample sequenced in a study of cytomegalovirus exposure and HLA in healthy donors. PCR used 60 Vbeta primers and 13 Jbeta primers. The protocol was immunoSEQ multiplex PCR, while the TCRdb copy is restricted to in-frame clones and leaves out a portion. This sample has 100,000 to 150,000 clones, with approximately 80% found just once. Sequenced sample: PBMCs. Receptors originate from a girl under 10 years old in good health and CMV-seronegative.

V gene TRBV7-9 combines with J gene TRBJ2-7; no reliable D call. Trimming removed 1 base from V and 3 bases from J, with 7 bases in between. Germline CDR1 and CDR2: SEHNR and FQNEAQ (reference sequence). This CDR3 is 13 amino acids long. DNA for the CDR3: TGTGCCAGCAGCTTAGGTCGGGTCTACGAGCAGTACTTC. Its protein product is CASSLGRVYEQYF.

V gene TRBV27 combines with J gene TRBJ2-1, with a tentative D call TRBD1 (5 bases). The CDR3 runs 17 residues. Deletions cut 0 bases from V and 9 bases from J, with 21 bases between. The germline CDR1 and CDR2 sequences are MNHEY and SMNVEV (reference sequence). In DNA form, the CDR3 reads TGTGCCAGCAGTTTATCGTTCGGCCAGGGCCTACCTTTTGAGCAGTTCTTC. Its protein is CASSLSFGQGLPFEQFF.

The rearrangement links TRBV30 to TRBJ1-6; 7 nucleotides match TRBD1. Germline-derived CDR1 and CDR2 are GTSNPN and SVGIG (reference sequence). The CDR3 has 16 amino acids. Unmatched junction bases numbered 11, after V lost 0 bases and J lost 9 bases. CDR3 coding DNA: TGTGCCTGGAGTGTACGGTGGGTGACAGGGTCTTCACCCCTCCACTTT. This translates into CAWSVRWVTGSSPLHF.

This clone has only a few counts. The chain carries TRBV6-6 and TRBJ1-1; TRBD1 might be the D (6 bases). V gave up 5 bases and J gave up 7 bases, with 20 bases separating them. Germline V gene data show CDR1 as MNHNY and CDR2 as SVGAGI (reference sequence). The CDR3 is 15 amino acids. CDR3 DNA sequence: TGTGCCAGCAGTACCCCAGGGGCTAAAACGGGTGAAGCTTTCTTT. This encodes CASSTPGAKTGEAFF.

The CDR3 DNA sequence: TGTGCCTGGAAGGGACTCCCGAACACCGGGGAGCTGTTTTTT. It specifies CAWKGLPNTGELFF. This chain joins TRBV30 and TRBJ2-2; maybe TRBD2 (6 bases). The V and J ends lost 4 bases and 0 bases respectively, with 9 bases between them. Germline lookup yields CDR1 GTSNPN and CDR2 SVGIG (reference sequence). The CDR3 totals 14 residues.

The sample holds one count of this clone. This chain joins TRBV5-1 and TRBJ2-7; the match to TRBD2 covers 11 bases. The CDR3 loop spans 18 amino acids. With V trimmed by 0 bases and J by 6 bases, 14 bases remained unmatched. Germline V gives CDR1 SGHRS, CDR2 YFSETQ. The chain's CDR3 is CASSLELAGGPRLLEQYF. The CDR3, as DNA: TGCGCCAGCAGCTTGGAGCTAGCGGGAGGCCCCCGCCTTCTCGAGCAGTACTTC.

V is TRBV9 and J is TRBJ1-1; 10 bases align to TRBD1. J was trimmed by 2 bases and V by 0 bases; bases with no gene match: 10. The CDR3 runs to 18 residues. CDR1 and CDR2 from the germline V gene are SGDLS and YYNGEE. CDR3 coding DNA: TGTGCCAGCAGCGTAGAATCAAGACAGGGGGCGCGCAACACTGAAGCTTTCTTT. The encoded protein is CASSVESRQGARNTEAFF. The whole variable domain, remainder taken from reference TRBV9 and TRBJ1-1, is DSGVTQTPKHLITATGQRVTLRCSPRSGDLSVYWYQQSLDQGLQFLIQYYNGEERAKGNILERFSAQQFPDLHSELNLSSLELGDSALYFCASSVESRQGARNTEAFFGQGTRLTVV.

The gene calls are TRBV7-7 and TRBJ2-5, with D perhaps matching TRBD2 (7 bases). Germline V gene lookup returns CDR1 SSHAT and CDR2 FNYEAQ (reference sequence). The CDR3 covers 15 residues. The germline V and J ends were trimmed by 5 bases and 5 bases, with 18 bases remaining between them. The CDR3: CASSENVGRGETQYF. In DNA, the CDR3 is TGTGCCAGCAGCGAGAATGTGGGGAGGGGGGAGACCCAGTACTTC. The full variable domain, completed using reference TRBV7-7 and TRBJ2-5, is GAGVSQSPRYKVTKRGQDVTLRCDPISSHATLYWYQQALGQGPEFLTYFNYEAQPDKSGLPSDRFSAERPEGSISTLTIQRTEQRDSAMYRCASSENVGRGETQYFGPGTRLLVL.

The chain uses TRBV7-9 and TRBJ1-1; possible D gene TRBD1, 5 bases. Trimming cost V 5 bases and J 3 bases, with 13 bases left between them. Germline V gives CDR1 SEHNR, CDR2 FQNEAQ (reference sequence). This CDR3 region has 14 residues. The CDR3 loop is CASSRKGQDTEAFF. The DNA for the CDR3 is TGTGCCAGCAGCCGTAAGGGGCAGGACACTGAAGCTTTCTTT.

In its sample, this clone was seen once. The chain uses TRBV30 and TRBJ1-2; possibly TRBD1 for D (5 bases). CDR1 and CDR2 (germline): GTSNPN, SVGIG (reference sequence). Trimming cost V 3 bases and J 1 base, with 9 bases left between them. The CDR3 runs to 13 residues. CDR3 residues: CAWSSGHNYGYTF. CDR3 DNA sequence: TGTGCCTGGAGCTCAGGACATAACTATGGCTACACCTTC.

The chain is built from TRBV29-1 and TRBJ2-1; possible D gene TRBD2, 5 bases. Trimming took 3 bases from V and 0 from J, leaving 12 bases between them. The CDR3 is 15 residues long. Germline CDR1 SQVTM, CDR2 ANQGSEA. Here the CDR3 DNA reads TGCAGCGTTGATTTTACGGGGAGCTCCTACAATGAGCAGTTCTTC. Amino acids: CSVDFTGSSYNEQFF.

Only one count was recorded for this clone. The V gene is TRBV7-8, the J gene TRBJ2-2; TRBD1 is a possible D gene (6 bases). With 8 bases removed from V and 5 bases from J, the gap between germline ends came to 18 bases. The CDR3 extends over 15 amino acids. The germline gives CDR1 SGHVS, CDR2 FQNEAQ. The CDR3 here is CASSRTEGLTGELFF. CDR3 DNA sequence: TGTGCCAGCTCCAGGACAGAGGGGTTGACCGGGGAGCTGTTTTTT.

V usage is TRBV4-2 and J usage is TRBJ2-3, with D tentatively TRBD2 (6 bases). CDR3 length equals 15 residues. The V end lost 4 bases, the J end lost 5 bases, and 16 bases lay between the germline ends. CDR1 is LGHNA, CDR2 YNFKEQ, per germline. CDR3 sequence: CASSRRLARGDTQYF. CDR3 in DNA: TGTGCCAGCAGCCGGCGGCTAGCGAGGGGAGATACGCAGTATTTT.

The chain couples TRBV7-2 to TRBJ2-3; D uncertain. Between the trimmed V and J ends, which lost 2 bases and 2 bases, there was a span of 5 bases. CDR1 and CDR2 from the germline V gene are SGHTA and FQGNSA. This CDR3 comprises 13 residues. CDR3 residues: CASSLPHTDTQYF. CDR3 bases: TGTGCCAGCAGCTTACCCCACACAGATACGCAGTATTTT.

V and J are TRBV5-1 and TRBJ1-2; no clear D gene. V lost 1 base, J lost 2 bases, and 12 bases lay in between. Germline CDR1 SGHRS, CDR2 YFSETQ. This CDR3 comprises 15 residues. The CDR3: CASSLWTNKNYGYTF. The CDR3 DNA reads as TGCGCCAGCAGCTTGTGGACTAATAAGAACTATGGCTACACCTTC.

This clone occurred once. The chain employs TRBV6-5 and TRBJ1-2, with D tentatively TRBD1 (6 bases). Trimming cost V 3 bases and J 2 bases, with 10 bases left between them. CDR1 MNHEY and CDR2 SVGAGI come from the germline V gene. The CDR3 is 14 residues long. The CDR3 sequence is CASSYDRTNYGYTF. CDR3 bases: TGTGCCAGCAGTTATGACAGGACGAACTATGGCTACACCTTC.

V usage is TRBV4-3 and J usage is TRBJ2-7; TRBD1 aligns across 10 bases. Losses at the gene ends were 5 bases for V and 3 bases for J; bases not matched to a gene: 4. The CDR3 covers 14 residues. Germline assignment: CDR1 LGHNA and CDR2 YSLEER. CDR3 coding DNA: TGCGCCAGCAGCGACCGGGACAGGGGCTACGAGCAGTACTTC. Translated, it gives CASSDRDRGYEQYF.

The genes are TRBV7-3 and TRBJ2-5; 11 bases are a match to TRBD2. CDR1 and CDR2 from the germline V gene are SGHTA and FQGTGA. The CDR3 runs to 17 residues. J lost 5 bases, V lost 2 bases, and 10 bases had no gene match. The CDR3 DNA follows: TGTGCCAGCAGCTTATACGGTAGCGGGGGGGCCGAGGAGACCCAGTACTTC. It yields the protein CASSLYGSGGAEETQYF.